The clone carrying this T cell receptor beta chain was picked up many times. Its antigen is as yet unknown. Not enrolled were patients with uncontrolled infection, other autoimmune disease, pregnancy or lactation. J gave up 10 bases and V 3 bases, and 14 bases lay outside the gene matches. This CDR3 spans 15 amino acids. CDR1 is DFQATT, CDR2 SNEGSKA, per germline (reference sequence). TCR beta CDR3 sequences were amplified from RNA transcripts. First-round RT-PCR with HTBI primers amplified the TCR CDR3 region. TCRdb reprocessed the multiplex PCR reads via MiXCR and lists one record per CDR3 protein. Counted here are 500,000 to 650,000 distinct CDR3 sequences, 40% to 50% occurring once; the ten biggest clones make up approximately 44%. The data were obtained in a study of T cells in Graves' hyperthyroidism and ophthalmopathy. Overall study findings and caveats: Stable hyperthyroidism and ophthalmopathy were separated using 13 V-J signatures.

The source of this sequence is an adult woman with Graves' disease, either hyperthyroidism or ophthalmopathy (not recorded which). Sequenced: peripheral blood or thyroid tissue (not recorded which). The chain employs TRBV20-1 and TRBJ1-5, with 8 nucleotides matching TRBD1. The chain's CDR3 is CSARASGGALDPQHF. Here the CDR3 DNA reads TGCAGTGCTAGGGCCTCAGGGGGCGCGTTAGATCCCCAGCATTTT.